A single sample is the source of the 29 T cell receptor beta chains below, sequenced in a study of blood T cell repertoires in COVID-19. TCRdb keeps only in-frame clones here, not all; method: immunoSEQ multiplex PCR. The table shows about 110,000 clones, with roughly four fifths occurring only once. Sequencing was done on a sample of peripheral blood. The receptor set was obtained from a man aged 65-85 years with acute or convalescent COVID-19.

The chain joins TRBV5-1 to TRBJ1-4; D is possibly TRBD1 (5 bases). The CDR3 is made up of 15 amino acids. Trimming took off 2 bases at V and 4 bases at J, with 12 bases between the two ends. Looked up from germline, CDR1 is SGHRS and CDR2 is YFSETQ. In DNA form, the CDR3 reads TGCGCCAGCAGCTTCGATGGGGCGGATAATGAAAAACTGTTTTTT. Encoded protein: CASSFDGADNEKLFF.

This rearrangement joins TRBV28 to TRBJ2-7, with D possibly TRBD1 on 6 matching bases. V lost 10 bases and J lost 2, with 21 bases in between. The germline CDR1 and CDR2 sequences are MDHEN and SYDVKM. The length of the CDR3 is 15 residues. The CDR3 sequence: CAISTSRDKTYEQYF. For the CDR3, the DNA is TGTGCCATCAGCACCTCTAGGGACAAAACCTACGAGCAGTACTTC. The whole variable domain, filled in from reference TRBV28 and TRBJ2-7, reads DVKVTQSSRYLVKRTGEKVFLECVQDMDHENMFWYRQDPGLGLRLIYFSYDVKMKEKGDIPEGYSVSREKKERFSLILESASTNQTSMYLCAISTSRDKTYEQYFGPGTRLTVT.

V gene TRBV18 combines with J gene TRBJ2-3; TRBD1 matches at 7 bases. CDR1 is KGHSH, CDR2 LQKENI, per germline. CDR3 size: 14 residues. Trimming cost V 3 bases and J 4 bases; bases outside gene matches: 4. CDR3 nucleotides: TGTGCCAGCTCACCGTGGGACAGCTCAGATACGCAGTATTTT. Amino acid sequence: CASSPWDSSDTQYF.

The CDR3: CASSLERARRNTIYF. The CDR3 coding sequence is TGTGCCAGCAGCCTCGAGCGGGCGAGGAGGAACACCATATATTTT. The rearrangement joins TRBV4-2 to TRBJ1-3; no definite D call. Germline loops: CDR1 LGHNA, CDR2 YNFKEQ. V shed 4 bases and J shed 7 bases, with 17 bases lying between them. This CDR3 has 15 residues.

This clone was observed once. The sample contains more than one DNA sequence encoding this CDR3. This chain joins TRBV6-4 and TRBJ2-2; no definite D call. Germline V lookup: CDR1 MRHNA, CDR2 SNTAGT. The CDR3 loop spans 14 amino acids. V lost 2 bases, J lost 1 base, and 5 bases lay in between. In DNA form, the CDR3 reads TGTGCCAGCAGTGACGAGTTGAACACCGGGGAGCTGTTTTTT. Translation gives CASSDELNTGELFF.

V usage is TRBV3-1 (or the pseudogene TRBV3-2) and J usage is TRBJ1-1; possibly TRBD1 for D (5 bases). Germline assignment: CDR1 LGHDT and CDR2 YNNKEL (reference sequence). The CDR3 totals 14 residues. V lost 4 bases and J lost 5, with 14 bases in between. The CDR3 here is CASSRITGETEAFF. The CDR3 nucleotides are TGTGCCAGCAGCCGGATAACGGGGGAAACTGAAGCTTTCTTT.

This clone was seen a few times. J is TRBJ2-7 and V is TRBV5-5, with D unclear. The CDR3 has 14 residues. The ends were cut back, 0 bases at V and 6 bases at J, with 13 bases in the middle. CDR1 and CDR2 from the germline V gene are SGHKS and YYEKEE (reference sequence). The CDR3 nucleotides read TGTGCCAGCAGCTTGGCCAACCCGCCGGTCGAGCAGTACTTC. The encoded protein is CASSLANPPVEQYF.

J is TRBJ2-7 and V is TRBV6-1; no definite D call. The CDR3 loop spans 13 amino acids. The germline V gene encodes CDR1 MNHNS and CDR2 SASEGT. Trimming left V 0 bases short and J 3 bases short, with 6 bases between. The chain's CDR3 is CASSEAPFYEQYF. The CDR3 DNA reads TGTGCCAGCAGTGAAGCCCCTTTCTACGAGCAGTACTTC.

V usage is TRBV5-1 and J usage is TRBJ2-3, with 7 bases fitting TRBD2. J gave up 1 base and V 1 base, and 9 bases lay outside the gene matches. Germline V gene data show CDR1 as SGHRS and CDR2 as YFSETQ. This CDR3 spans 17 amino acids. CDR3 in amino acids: CASSLLSNAGGTDTQYF. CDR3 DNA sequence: TGCGCCAGCAGCTTGCTCAGTAATGCGGGAGGCACAGATACGCAGTATTTT.

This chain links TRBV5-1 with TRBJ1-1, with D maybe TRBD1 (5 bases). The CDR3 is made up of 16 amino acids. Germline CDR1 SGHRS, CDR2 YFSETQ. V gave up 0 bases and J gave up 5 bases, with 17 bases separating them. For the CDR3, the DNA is TGCGCCAGCAGCTTGGGCGAGGTATGGGGCTCAACTGAAGCTTTCTTT. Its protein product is CASSLGEVWGSTEAFF.

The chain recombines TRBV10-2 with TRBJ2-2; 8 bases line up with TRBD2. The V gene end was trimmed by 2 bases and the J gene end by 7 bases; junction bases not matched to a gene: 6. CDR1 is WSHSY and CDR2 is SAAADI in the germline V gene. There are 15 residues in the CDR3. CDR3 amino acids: CASSETAGAGGELFF. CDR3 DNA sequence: TGCGCCAGCAGTGAGACAGCGGGGGCTGGCGGGGAGCTGTTTTTT.

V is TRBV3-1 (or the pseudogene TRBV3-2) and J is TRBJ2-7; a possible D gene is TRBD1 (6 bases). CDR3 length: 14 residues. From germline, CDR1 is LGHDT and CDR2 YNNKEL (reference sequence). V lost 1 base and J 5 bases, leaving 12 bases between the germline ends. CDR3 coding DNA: TGTGCCAGCAGCCAAGGCCCAGGGGCCCACGAGCAGTACTTC. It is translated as CASSQGPGAHEQYF.

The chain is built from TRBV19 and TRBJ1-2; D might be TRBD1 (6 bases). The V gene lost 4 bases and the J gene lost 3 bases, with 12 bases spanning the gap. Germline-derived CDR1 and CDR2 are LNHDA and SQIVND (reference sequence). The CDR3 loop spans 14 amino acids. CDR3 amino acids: CASSSPDRYYGYTF. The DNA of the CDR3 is TGTGCCAGTAGTAGCCCCGACAGGTACTATGGCTACACCTTC.

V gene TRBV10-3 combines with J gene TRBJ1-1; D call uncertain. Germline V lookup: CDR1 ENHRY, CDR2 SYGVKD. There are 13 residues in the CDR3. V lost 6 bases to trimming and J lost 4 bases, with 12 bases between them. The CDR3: CAIRREEGTEAFF. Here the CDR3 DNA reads TGTGCCATCAGAAGGGAGGAAGGCACTGAAGCTTTCTTT.

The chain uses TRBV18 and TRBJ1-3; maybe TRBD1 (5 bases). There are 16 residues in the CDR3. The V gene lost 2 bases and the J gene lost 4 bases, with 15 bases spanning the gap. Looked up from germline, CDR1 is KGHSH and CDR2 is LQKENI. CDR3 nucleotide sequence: TGTGCCAGCTCACCATACCAGGGCGTTTCCGGAAACACCATATATTTT. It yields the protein CASSPYQGVSGNTIYF.

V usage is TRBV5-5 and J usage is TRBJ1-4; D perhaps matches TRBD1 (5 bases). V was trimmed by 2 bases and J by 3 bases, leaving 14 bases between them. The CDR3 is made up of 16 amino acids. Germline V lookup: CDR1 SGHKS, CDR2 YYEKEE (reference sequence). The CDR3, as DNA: TGTGCCAGCAGCTTACCTTCCGGGGGACCTAATGAAAAACTGTTTTTT. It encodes CASSLPSGGPNEKLFF. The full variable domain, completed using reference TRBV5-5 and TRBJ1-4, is DAGVTQSPTHLIKTRGQQVTLRCSPISGHKSVSWYQQVLGQGPQFIFQYYEKEERGRGNFPDRFSARQFPNYSSELNVNALLLGDSALYLCASSLPSGGPNEKLFFGSGTQLSVL.

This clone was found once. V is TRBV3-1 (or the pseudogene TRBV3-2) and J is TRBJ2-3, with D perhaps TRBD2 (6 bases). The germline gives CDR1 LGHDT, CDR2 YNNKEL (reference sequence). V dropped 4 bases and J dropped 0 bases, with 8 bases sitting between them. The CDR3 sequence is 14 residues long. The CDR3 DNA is TGTGCCAGCAGCCTGAGCGGGAGCACAGATACGCAGTATTTT. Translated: CASSLSGSTDTQYF.

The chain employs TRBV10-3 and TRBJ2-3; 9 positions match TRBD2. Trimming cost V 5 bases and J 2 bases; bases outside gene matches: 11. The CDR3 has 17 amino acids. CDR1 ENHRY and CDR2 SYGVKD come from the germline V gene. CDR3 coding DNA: TGTGCCATCAGTAATTTTAAGCGGGGGGTGGACACAGATACGCAGTATTTT. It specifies CAISNFKRGVDTDTQYF.

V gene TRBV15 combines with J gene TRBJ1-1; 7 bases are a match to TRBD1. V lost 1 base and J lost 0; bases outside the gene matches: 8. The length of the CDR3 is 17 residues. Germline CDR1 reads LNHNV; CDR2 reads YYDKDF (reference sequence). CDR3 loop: CATSRALAGGMNTEAFF. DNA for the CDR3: TGTGCCACCAGCAGAGCTCTGGCAGGGGGGATGAACACTGAAGCTTTCTTT.

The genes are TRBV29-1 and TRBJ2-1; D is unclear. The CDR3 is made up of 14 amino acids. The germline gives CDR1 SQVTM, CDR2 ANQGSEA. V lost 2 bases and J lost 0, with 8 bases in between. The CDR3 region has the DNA TGCAGCGTTGAATCTTCTCGCTCCTACAATGAGCAGTTCTTC. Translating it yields CSVESSRSYNEQFF.

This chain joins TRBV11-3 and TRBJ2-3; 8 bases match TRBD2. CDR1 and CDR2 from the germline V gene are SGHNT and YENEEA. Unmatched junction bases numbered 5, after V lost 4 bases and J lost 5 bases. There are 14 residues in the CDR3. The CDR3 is CASSSGGAKDTQYF. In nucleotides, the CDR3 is TGTGCCAGCAGCTCCGGGGGGGCAAAAGATACGCAGTATTTT.

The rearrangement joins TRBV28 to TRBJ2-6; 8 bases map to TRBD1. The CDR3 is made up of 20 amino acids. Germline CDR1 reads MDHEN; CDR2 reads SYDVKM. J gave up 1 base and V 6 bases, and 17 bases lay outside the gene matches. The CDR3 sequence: CASSPIPVAGGNSGANVLTF. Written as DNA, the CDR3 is TGTGCCAGCAGCCCAATCCCCGTGGCAGGGGGCAATTCTGGGGCCAACGTCCTGACTTTC.

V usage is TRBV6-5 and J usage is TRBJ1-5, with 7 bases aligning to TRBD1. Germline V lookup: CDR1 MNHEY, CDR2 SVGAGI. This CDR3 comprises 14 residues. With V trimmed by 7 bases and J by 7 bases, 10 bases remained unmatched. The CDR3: CASTTGAGGQPQHF. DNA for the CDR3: TGTGCCAGCACTACAGGGGCGGGGGGACAGCCCCAGCATTTT.

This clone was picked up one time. Here the CDR3 DNA reads TGTGCCAGCAGTTCATACGACAGGAACTATGGCTACACCTTC. This sequence encodes CASSSYDRNYGYTF. V usage is TRBV28 and J usage is TRBJ1-2; weak D call: TRBD1 (6 bases). The CDR3 runs to 14 residues. Trimming cost V 4 bases and J 2 bases, with 11 bases left between them. The germline gives CDR1 MDHEN, CDR2 SYDVKM.

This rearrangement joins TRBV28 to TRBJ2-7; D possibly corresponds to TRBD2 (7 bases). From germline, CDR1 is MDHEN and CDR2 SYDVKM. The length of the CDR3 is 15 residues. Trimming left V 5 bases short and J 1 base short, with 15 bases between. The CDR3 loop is CASSPPGGRSYEQYF. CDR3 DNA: TGTGCCAGCAGTCCCCCCGGGGGGCGATCCTACGAGCAGTACTTC. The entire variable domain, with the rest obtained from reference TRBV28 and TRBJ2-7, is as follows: DVKVTQSSRYLVKRTGEKVFLECVQDMDHENMFWYRQDPGLGLRLIYFSYDVKMKEKGDIPEGYSVSREKKERFSLILESASTNQTSMYLCASSPPGGRSYEQYFGPGTRLTVT.

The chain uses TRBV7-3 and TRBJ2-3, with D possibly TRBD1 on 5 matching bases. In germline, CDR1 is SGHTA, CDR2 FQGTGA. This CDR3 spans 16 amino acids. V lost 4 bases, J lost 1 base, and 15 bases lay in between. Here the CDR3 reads CASSSMGRRRTDTQYF. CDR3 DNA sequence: TGTGCCAGCAGCTCCATGGGGCGGAGACGCACAGATACGCAGTATTTT.

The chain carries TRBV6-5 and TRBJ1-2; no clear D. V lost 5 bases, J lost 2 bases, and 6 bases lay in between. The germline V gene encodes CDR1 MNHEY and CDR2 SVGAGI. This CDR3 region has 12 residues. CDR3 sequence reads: CASSLENYGYTF. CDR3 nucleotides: TGTGCCAGCAGTCTAGAAAACTATGGCTACACCTTC.

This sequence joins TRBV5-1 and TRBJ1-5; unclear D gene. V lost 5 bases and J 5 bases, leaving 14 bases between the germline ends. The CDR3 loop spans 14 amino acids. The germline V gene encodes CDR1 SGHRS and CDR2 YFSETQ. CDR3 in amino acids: CASRPGPTDQPQHF. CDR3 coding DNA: TGCGCCAGCAGACCTGGGCCAACCGATCAGCCCCAGCATTTT.

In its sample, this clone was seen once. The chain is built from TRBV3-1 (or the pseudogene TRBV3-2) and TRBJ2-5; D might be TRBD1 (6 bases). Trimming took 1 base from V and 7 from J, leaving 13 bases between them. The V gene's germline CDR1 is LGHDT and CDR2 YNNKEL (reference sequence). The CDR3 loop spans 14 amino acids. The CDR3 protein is CASSQGGLGGTQYF. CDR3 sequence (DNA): TGTGCCAGCAGCCAAGGGGGGCTTGGCGGGACCCAGTACTTC.